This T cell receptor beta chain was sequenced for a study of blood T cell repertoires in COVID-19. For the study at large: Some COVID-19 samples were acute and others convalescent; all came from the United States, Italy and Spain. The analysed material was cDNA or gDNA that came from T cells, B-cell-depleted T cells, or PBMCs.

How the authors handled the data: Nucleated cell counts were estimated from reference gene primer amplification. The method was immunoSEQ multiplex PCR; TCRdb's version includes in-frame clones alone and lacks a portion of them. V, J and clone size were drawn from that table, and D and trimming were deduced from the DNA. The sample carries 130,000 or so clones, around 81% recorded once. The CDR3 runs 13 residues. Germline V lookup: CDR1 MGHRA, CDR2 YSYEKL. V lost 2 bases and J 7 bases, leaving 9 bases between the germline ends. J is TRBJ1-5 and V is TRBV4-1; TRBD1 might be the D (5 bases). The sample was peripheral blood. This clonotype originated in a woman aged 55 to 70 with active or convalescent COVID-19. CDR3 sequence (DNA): TGCGCCAGCAGCCAAACCGGGGGACAGCCCCAGCATTTT. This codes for CASSQTGGQPQHF.